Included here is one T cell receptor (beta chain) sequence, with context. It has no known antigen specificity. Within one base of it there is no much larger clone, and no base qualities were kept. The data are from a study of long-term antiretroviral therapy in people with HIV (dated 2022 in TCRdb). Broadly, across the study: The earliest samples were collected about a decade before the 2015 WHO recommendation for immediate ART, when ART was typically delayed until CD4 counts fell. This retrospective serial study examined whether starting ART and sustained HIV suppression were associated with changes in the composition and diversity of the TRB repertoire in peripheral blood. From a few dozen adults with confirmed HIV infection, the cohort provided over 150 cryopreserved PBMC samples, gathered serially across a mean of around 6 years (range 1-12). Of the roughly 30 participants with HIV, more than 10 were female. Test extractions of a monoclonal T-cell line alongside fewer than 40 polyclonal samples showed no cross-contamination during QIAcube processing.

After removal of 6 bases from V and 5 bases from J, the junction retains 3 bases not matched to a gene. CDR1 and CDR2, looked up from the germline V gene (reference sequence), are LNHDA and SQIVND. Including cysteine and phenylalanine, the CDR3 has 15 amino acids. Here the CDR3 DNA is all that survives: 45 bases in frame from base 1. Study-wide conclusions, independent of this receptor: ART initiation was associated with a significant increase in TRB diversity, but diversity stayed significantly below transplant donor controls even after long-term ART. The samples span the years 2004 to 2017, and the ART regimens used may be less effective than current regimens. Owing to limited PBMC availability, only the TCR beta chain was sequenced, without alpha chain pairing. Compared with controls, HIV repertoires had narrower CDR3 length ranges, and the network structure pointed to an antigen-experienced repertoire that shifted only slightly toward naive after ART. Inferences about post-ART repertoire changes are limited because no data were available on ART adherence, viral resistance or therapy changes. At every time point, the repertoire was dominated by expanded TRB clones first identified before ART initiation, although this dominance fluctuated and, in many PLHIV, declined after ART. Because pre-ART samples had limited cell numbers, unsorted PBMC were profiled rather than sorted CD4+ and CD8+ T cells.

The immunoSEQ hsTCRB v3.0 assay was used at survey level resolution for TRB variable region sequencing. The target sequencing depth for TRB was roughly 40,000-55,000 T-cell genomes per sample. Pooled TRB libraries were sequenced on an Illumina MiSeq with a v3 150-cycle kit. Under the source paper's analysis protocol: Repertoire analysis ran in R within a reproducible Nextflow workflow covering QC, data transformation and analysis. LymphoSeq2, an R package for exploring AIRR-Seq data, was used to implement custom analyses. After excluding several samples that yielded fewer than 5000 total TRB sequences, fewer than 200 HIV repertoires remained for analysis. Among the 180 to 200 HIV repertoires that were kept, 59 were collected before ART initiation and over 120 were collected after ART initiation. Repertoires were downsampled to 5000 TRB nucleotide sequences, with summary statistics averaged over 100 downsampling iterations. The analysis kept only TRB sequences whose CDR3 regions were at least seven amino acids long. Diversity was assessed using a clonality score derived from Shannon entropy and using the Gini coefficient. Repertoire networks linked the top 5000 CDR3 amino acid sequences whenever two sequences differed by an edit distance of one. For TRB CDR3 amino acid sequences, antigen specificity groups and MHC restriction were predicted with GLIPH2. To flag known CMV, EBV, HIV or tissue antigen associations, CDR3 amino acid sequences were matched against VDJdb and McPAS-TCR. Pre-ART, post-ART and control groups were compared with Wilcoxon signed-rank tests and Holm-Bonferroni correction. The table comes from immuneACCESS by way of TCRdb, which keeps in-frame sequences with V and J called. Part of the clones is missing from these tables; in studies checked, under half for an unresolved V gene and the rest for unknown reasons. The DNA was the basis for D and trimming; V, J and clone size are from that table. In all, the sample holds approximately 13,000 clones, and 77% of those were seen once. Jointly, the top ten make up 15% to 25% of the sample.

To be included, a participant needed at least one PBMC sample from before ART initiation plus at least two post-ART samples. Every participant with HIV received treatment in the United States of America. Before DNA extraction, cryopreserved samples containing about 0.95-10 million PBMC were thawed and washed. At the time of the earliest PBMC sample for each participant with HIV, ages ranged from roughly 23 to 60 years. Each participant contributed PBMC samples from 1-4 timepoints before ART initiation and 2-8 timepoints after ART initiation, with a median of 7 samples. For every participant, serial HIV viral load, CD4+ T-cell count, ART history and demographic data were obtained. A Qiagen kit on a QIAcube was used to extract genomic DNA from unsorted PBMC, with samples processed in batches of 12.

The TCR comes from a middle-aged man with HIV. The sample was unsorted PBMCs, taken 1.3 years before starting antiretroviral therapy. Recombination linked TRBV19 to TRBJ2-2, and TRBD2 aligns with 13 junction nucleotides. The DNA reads TGTGCCAGTAGAACTAGCGGGGGGGCGACCGGGGAGCTGTTTTTT. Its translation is CASRTSGGATGELFF. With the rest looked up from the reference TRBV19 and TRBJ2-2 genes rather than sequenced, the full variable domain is DGGITQSPKYLFRKEGQNVTLSCEQNLNHDAMYWYRQDPGQGLRLIYYSQIVNDFQKGDIAEGYSVSREKKESFPLTVTSAQKNPTAFYLCASRTSGGATGELFFGEGSRLTVL.